This paragraph reports one TCR beta chain. These data come from a study of technical replicates of blood from a handful of donors. TCRdb keeps only in-frame clones here, not all; method: immunoSEQ multiplex PCR. The data contain about 69,000 clones, around nine tenths of them singletons. This TCR was recovered from a human donor in good health. Some clones in this sample may be carry-over from other donors' samples. Sequenced sample: PBMCs.

CDR3 sequence: CASSLLPGGAGETQYF. The CDR3 coding sequence is TGCGCCAGCAGCTTGCTACCGGGGGGGGCTGGAGAGACCCAGTACTTC. This rearrangement joins TRBV5-1 to TRBJ2-5; TRBD2 agrees at 8 bases. Per germline, CDR1 SGHRS and CDR2 YFSETQ. The CDR3 has 16 amino acids. V was clipped by 1 base and J by 4 bases; unmatched bases: 9. Full variable domain (missing parts from reference TRBV5-1 and TRBJ2-5): KAGVTQTPRYLIKTRGQQVTLSCSPISGHRSVSWYQQTPGQGLQFLFEYFSETQRNKGNFPGRFSGRQFSNSRSEMNVSTLELGDSALYLCASSLLPGGAGETQYFGPGTRLLVL.